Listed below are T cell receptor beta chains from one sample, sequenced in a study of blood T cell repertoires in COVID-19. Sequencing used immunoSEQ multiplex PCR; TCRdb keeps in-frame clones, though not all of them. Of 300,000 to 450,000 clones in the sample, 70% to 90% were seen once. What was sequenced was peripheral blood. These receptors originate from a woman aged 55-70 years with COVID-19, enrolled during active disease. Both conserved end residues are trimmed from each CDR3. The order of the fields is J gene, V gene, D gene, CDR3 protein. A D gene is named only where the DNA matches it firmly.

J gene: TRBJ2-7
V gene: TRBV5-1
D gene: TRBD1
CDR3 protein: ASRPGTASYEQY

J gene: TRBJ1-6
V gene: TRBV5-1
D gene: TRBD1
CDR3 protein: ASSLVLQGRYNSPLH

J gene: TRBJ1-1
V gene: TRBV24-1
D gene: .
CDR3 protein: ATSDWTDITEAF

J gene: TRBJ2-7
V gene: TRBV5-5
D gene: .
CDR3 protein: ASSFDSRWSSYEQY

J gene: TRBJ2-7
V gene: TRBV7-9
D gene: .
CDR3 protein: ASSSSPTVSYEQY

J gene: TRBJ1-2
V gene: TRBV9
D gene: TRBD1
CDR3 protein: ASSVGGGGADYGYT

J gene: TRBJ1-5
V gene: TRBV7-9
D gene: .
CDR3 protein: ASSLGAGGGNQPQH

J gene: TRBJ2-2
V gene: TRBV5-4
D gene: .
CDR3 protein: ASSRTRVSPGELF

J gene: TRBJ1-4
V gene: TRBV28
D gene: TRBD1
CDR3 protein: ASSLLQGDYEKLF

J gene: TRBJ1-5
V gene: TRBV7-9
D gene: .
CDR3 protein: ASSRAAGDQPQH

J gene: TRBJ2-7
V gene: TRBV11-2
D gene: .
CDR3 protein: ASSSPRRGDEQY

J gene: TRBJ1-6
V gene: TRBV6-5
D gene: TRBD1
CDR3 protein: ASSSLGDRGNSPLH

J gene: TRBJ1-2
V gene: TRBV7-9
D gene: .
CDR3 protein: ASSSFPSGTNYGYT

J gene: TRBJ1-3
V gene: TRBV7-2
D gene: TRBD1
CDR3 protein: ASSIWDSSGNTIY

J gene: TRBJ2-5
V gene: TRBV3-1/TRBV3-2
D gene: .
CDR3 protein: ASSQDSFRGALRETQY

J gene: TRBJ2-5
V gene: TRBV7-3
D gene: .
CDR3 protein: ASSLSGAGETQY

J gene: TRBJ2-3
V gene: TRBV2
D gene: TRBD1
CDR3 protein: AIGQGRTDTQY

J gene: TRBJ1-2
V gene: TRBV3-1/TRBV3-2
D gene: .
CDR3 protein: ASSQRQGRVNYGYT

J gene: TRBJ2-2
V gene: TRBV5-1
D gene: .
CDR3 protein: ASSLGSAGTTGELF

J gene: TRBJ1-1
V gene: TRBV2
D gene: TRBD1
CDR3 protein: ASSEIGTGTLYTEAF

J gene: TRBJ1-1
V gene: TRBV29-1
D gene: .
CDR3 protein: SGNRENTEAF

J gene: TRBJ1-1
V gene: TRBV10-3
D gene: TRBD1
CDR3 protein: AISETGTGKAF

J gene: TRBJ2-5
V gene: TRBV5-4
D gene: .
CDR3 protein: ASSFMHEETQY

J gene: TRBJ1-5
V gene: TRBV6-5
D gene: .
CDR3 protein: ASTTKPFSNQPQH

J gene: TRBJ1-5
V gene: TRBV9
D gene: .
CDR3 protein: ASSPRGDISNQPQH

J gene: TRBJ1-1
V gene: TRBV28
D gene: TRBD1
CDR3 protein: ASSLLTGGADNTEAF

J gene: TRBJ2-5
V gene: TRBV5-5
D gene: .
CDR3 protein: ASSLGWRDQETQY

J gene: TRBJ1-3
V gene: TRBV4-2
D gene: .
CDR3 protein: ASSQDRGVSGNTIY

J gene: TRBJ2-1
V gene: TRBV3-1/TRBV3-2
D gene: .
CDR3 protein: ASSQVWGGTYNEQF

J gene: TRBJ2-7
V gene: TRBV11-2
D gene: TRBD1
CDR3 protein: ASSFGTAYEQY

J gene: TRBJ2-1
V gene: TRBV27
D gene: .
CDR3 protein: ASTPPGDRKYEQF

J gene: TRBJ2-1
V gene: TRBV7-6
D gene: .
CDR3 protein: ASSATVSYNEQF

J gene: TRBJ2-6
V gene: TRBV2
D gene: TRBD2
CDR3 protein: ASSAGGDTGANVLT

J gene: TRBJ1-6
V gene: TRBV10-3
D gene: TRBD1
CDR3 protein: AIRTGGAYNSPLH

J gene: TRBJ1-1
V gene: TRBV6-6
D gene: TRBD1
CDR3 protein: ASSTTTGVNTEAF

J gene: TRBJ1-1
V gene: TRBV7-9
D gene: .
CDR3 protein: ASSLGAGGPNTEAF

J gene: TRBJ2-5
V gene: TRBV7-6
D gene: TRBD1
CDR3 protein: ASSPARDRVQGTQY